The clone carrying this T cell receptor beta chain was found once. V lost 4 bases, J lost 0 bases, and 15 bases lay in between. From germline, CDR1 is MNHEY and CDR2 SVGAGI. This CDR3 is built from 16 residues. The data were taken from a study of blood T cell repertoires in COVID-19. Overall study: Specimens from acute and convalescent COVID-19 originated in the United States, Italy and Spain.

In the original processing: Amplification of reference gene primers provided the estimated nucleated cell counts. Clones were sequenced by immunoSEQ multiplex PCR, and TCRdb holds only the in-frame ones, with some missing. V, J and clone size derive from that table, while D and trimming were established from the DNA sequence. This sample has 75,000 to 95,000 clones, with 90% found just once. What was sequenced was peripheral blood. The chain links TRBV6-5 to TRBJ1-1, with D unresolved. The source of this sequence is a man aged 60 to 69 with acute or convalescent COVID-19. CDR3 region: CASSSPSGSMNTEAFF. For the CDR3, the DNA is TGTGCCAGCAGTTCACCCTCGGGGTCTATGAACACTGAAGCTTTCTTT.